This passage covers 16 T cell receptor beta chains from one sample sequenced in a study of lymphopenia after photon versus proton radiotherapy. Sequencing used immunoSEQ multiplex PCR; TCRdb keeps in-frame clones, though not all of them. The sample has 150,000 to 200,000 clones; about 85% are singletons. The sequencing used peripheral blood, collected from a patient treated with photon-based radiotherapy. Every receptor here comes from a man aged 50-60 years with gastric cancer.

The chain uses TRBV28 and TRBJ2-7; 7 nucleotides align to TRBD1. Trimming removed 6 bases from V and 4 bases from J; junction bases left unmatched: 15. CDR3 length: 16 amino acids. The germline V gene has CDR1 MDHEN and CDR2 SYDVKM. Here the CDR3 reads CASSTSDRAIYYEQYF. CDR3 in DNA: TGTGCCAGCAGCACCTCCGACAGGGCAATATATTACGAGCAGTACTTC. The full variable domain, rest sourced from reference TRBV28 and TRBJ2-7, is DVKVTQSSRYLVKRTGEKVFLECVQDMDHENMFWYRQDPGLGLRLIYFSYDVKMKEKGDIPEGYSVSREKKERFSLILESASTNQTSMYLCASSTSDRAIYYEQYFGPGTRLTVT.

The rearrangement uses TRBV29-1 and TRBJ1-2, with D unresolved. Trimming took off 7 bases at V and 2 bases at J, with 11 bases between the two ends. The CDR3 consists of 12 residues. From germline, CDR1 is SQVTM and CDR2 ANQGSEA. CDR3 region: CSGDTVNYGYTF. In DNA, the CDR3 is TGCAGCGGGGATACAGTAAACTATGGCTACACCTTC.

The chain is built from TRBV19 and TRBJ1-1, with unresolved D. CDR1 is LNHDA and CDR2 is SQIVND in the germline V gene (reference sequence). The CDR3 consists of 15 residues. Trimming pared 7 bases from V and 0 bases from J, leaving 15 bases between. The CDR3, as DNA: TGTGCCAGTATCCCCGCAGCCGTCTTGAACACTGAAGCTTTCTTT. It encodes CASIPAAVLNTEAFF.

The chain employs TRBV5-1 and TRBJ2-5, with TRBD2 matching 7 bases. The ends lost 0 bases at V and 2 bases at J; junction bases unmatched: 7. The germline V gene has CDR1 SGHRS and CDR2 YFSETQ. This CDR3 contains 16 residues. CDR3 DNA sequence: TGCGCCAGCAGCTTGGACGGCGGGGGATATCAAGAGACCCAGTACTTC. Protein sequence: CASSLDGGGYQETQYF.

The CDR3 reads CASSGGPRTDTQYF. The DNA of the CDR3 is TGTGCCAGCAGCGGGGGACCAAGGACAGATACGCAGTATTTT. The V and J genes are TRBV9 and TRBJ2-3; D may correspond to TRBD1 or TRBD2 (5 bases each). The CDR3 contains 14 residues. Germline values: CDR1 SGDLS, CDR2 YYNGEE. V was shortened by 3 bases and J by 3 bases, with 11 bases between the two germline ends.

This clone was observed a single time. The rearrangement joins TRBV14 to TRBJ2-2; TRBD2 agrees at 14 bases. After removal of 1 base from V and 0 bases from J, the junction contained 13 bases not matched to a gene. The CDR3 runs 22 residues. Germline CDR1 reads SGHDN; CDR2 reads FVKESK. The CDR3 DNA reads TGTGCCAGCAGCCAAGTTATTCCCGGACTAGCGGGAGGATACGCGAACACCGGGGAGCTGTTTTTT. This codes for CASSQVIPGLAGGYANTGELFF.

The CDR3 reads CASSLIGERGTDTQYF. The CDR3 nucleotides read TGTGCCAGCAGCTTGATCGGGGAGAGAGGCACAGATACGCAGTATTTT. This chain connects TRBV5-6 to TRBJ2-3; weak D call: TRBD2 (5 bases). The CDR3 length is 16 residues. The V end was cut by 1 base, the J end by 1 base, with 13 bases between. Germline V gene data show CDR1 as SGHDT and CDR2 as YYEEEE.

The CDR3 bases are TGTGCCAGCATTGAAAAGCTAGCGGGAGTGTTTAGAACCGGGGAGCTGTTTTTT. It codes for CASIEKLAGVFRTGELFF. This chain joins TRBV28 and TRBJ2-2, with 10 bases identical to TRBD2. The V segment lost 7 bases and the J segment 5 bases; nucleotides outside the gene matches: 16. The CDR3 sequence is 18 residues long. Germline V CDR1 and CDR2: MDHEN, SYDVKM. The full variable domain, with the rest looked up from reference TRBV28 and TRBJ2-2, is DVKVTQSSRYLVKRTGEKVFLECVQDMDHENMFWYRQDPGLGLRLIYFSYDVKMKEKGDIPEGYSVSREKKERFSLILESASTNQTSMYLCASIEKLAGVFRTGELFFGEGSRLTVL.

The chain couples TRBV5-8 to TRBJ2-3; the match to TRBD2 covers 9 bases. CDR1 and CDR2 (germline): SGHTS, YDEGEE. The CDR3 length is 15 residues. V lost 2 bases and J lost 13; bases outside the gene matches: 14. For the CDR3, the DNA is TGTGCCAGCAGCTTTTTATGGGTAGCGGGAGCCACGGAGTATTTT. It translates to CASSFLWVAGATEYF.

This clone was counted at least ten times. This chain links TRBV6-1 with TRBJ2-7; 8 bases fit TRBD1. The CDR3 is made up of 15 amino acids. The germline V gene has CDR1 MNHNS and CDR2 SASEGT. The trim removed 6 bases at V and 1 base at J, leaving 8 bases unmatched. DNA of the CDR3: TGTGCCAGCAGACCCGGACAGGGTTCATCCTACGAGCAGTACTTC. Translation gives CASRPGQGSSYEQYF.

This chain uses TRBV4-2 with TRBJ1-2; D gene unclear. Germline CDR1 LGHNA, CDR2 YNFKEQ. The CDR3 covers 16 residues. V gave up 0 bases and J gave up 2 bases, with 13 bases separating them. The CDR3 protein is CASSQEVSVKNYGYTF. CDR3 sequence (DNA): TGTGCCAGCAGCCAAGAAGTTTCGGTTAAAAACTATGGCTACACCTTC.

The J gene is TRBJ2-1, the V gene TRBV7-9, with 9 nucleotides matching TRBD2. J was trimmed by 3 bases and V by 9 bases; bases with no gene match: 12. There are 16 residues in the CDR3. CDR1 is SEHNR and CDR2 is FQNEAQ in the germline V gene (reference sequence). The CDR3 region is CASDGKKRGDYNEQFF. The CDR3 DNA sequence: TGTGCCAGTGACGGGAAGAAGCGGGGGGACTACAATGAGCAGTTCTTC.

The V and J genes are TRBV7-8 and TRBJ2-3; D possibly corresponds to TRBD2 (5 bases). The CDR3 totals 15 residues. V was clipped by 1 base and J by 0 bases, with 8 bases between them. From germline, CDR1 is SGHVS and CDR2 FQNEAQ. The CDR3 DNA follows: TGTGCCAGCAGCTTAGACGGGGAGAGCACAGATACGCAGTATTTT. This translates into CASSLDGESTDTQYF. The full variable domain, its missing parts supplied by reference TRBV7-8 and TRBJ2-3, is GAGVSQSPRYKVAKRGQDVALRCDPISGHVSLFWYQQALGQGPEFLTYFQNEAQLDKSGLPSDRFFAERPEGSVSTLKIQRTQQEDSAVYLCASSLDGESTDTQYFGPGTRLTVL.

The chain joins TRBV9 to TRBJ2-7, with TRBD2 as a possible D gene (6 bases). The CDR3 runs 13 residues. Trimming pared 5 bases from V and 5 bases from J, leaving 14 bases between. Germline assignment: CDR1 SGDLS and CDR2 YYNGEE. The CDR3 sequence: CASRRDLAHEQYF. The CDR3 nucleotides read TGTGCCAGCAGACGGGACTTAGCCCACGAGCAGTACTTC. Filled out from reference TRBV9 and TRBJ2-7, the complete variable domain reads DSGVTQTPKHLITATGQRVTLRCSPRSGDLSVYWYQQSLDQGLQFLIQYYNGEERAKGNILERFSAQQFPDLHSELNLSSLELGDSALYFCASRRDLAHEQYFGPGTRLTVT.

V usage is TRBV21-1 and J usage is TRBJ2-7; the table's D gene call, TRBD2, was not cross checked with the DNA. TRBV21-1 is labeled a pseudogene. The CDR3 is 15 residues long. CDR3 DNA sequence: TGTGCCAGCAGCAAAGGGGGCGGGAGCTCCTACGAGCAGTACTTC. Protein product: CASSKGGGSSYEQYF.

V and J are TRBV6-1 and TRBJ1-3, with 9 bases fitting TRBD1. This CDR3 contains 15 residues. Losses at the gene ends were 8 bases for V and 3 bases for J; bases not matched to a gene: 8. Germline lookup yields CDR1 MNHNS and CDR2 SASEGT. The CDR3 reads CASGKRTGVGNTIYF. CDR3 DNA sequence: TGTGCCAGCGGCAAACGGACAGGGGTTGGAAACACCATATATTTT.